The next 19 T cell receptor beta chains were all read from a single sample in a study of blood T cell repertoires in COVID-19. Here immunoSEQ multiplex PCR was the method, and the copy in TCRdb shows in-frame clones only, minus some. The sample includes 200,000 to 300,000 clones, over 70% seen only once; the top ten take 7.5% to 9%. The sample taken for sequencing was peripheral blood. The source of these receptors is a human donor in a cohort sampled during active COVID-19.

The rearrangement joins TRBV5-1 to TRBJ2-7; TRBD1 might be the D (6 bases). The CDR3 runs to 12 residues. Germline V gene data show CDR1 as SGHRS and CDR2 as YFSETQ. V lost 5 bases, J lost 5 bases, and 11 bases lay in between. The CDR3 reads CASSAQGHEQYF. CDR3 DNA sequence: TGCGCCAGCAGTGCACAGGGCCACGAGCAGTACTTC.

The chain links TRBV6-6 to TRBJ2-2, with TRBD1 identical over 9 bases. The CDR3 contains 14 residues. Germline values: CDR1 MNHNY, CDR2 SVGAGI (reference sequence). The trim removed 7 bases at V and 4 bases at J, leaving 4 bases unmatched. The CDR3 DNA follows: TGTGCCAGCATTGTACAGGGGGCCACCGGGGAGCTGTTTTTT. Its translation is CASIVQGATGELFF.

CDR3 bases: TGTGCCAGCAGCGCGCGGGATGAAAAACTGTTTTTT. This sequence encodes CASSARDEKLFF. This chain joins TRBV9 and TRBJ1-4; D remains unclear. Looked up from germline, CDR1 is SGDLS and CDR2 is YYNGEE. This CDR3 has 12 amino acids. V shed 3 bases and J shed 6 bases, with 6 bases lying between them. Complete variable domain (other parts from reference TRBV9 and TRBJ1-4): DSGVTQTPKHLITATGQRVTLRCSPRSGDLSVYWYQQSLDQGLQFLIQYYNGEERAKGNILERFSAQQFPDLHSELNLSSLELGDSALYFCASSARDEKLFFGSGTQLSVL.

V gene TRBV6-5 combines with J gene TRBJ2-5; TRBD2 might be the D (6 bases). CDR1 and CDR2 (germline): MNHEY, SVGAGI. The CDR3 is 13 residues long. The V gene lost 6 bases and the J gene lost 5 bases, with 13 bases spanning the gap. The CDR3 is CASRTRTMETQYF. The CDR3 DNA is TGTGCCAGCAGAACGCGGACTATGGAGACCCAGTACTTC.

The chain links TRBV29-1 to TRBJ2-1; perhaps TRBD2 as D (7 bases). Between the trimmed V and J ends, which lost 7 bases and 6 bases, there was a span of 16 bases. The CDR3 is 13 amino acids. Per germline, CDR1 SQVTM and CDR2 ANQGSEA. The CDR3 spells CSGGGGGPNEQFF. The CDR3 DNA reads TGCAGCGGAGGTGGCGGGGGCCCCAATGAGCAGTTCTTC.

The V and J genes are TRBV11-2 and TRBJ2-2; TRBD1 matches 7 bases. The CDR3 covers 16 residues. V was pared by 1 base and J by 4 bases, with 6 bases of the junction left unmatched. Germline loops: CDR1 SGHAT, CDR2 FQNNGV. CDR3 loop: CASSLVRAGGTGELFF. The DNA for the CDR3 is TGTGCCAGCAGCTTAGTCCGTGCAGGGGGCACCGGGGAGCTGTTTTTT.

The chain uses TRBV19 and TRBJ1-6, with 10 bases lining up with TRBD1. V gave up 5 bases and J gave up 9 bases; unmatched junction bases: 7. CDR3 length: 15 amino acids. Germline CDR1 is LNHDA and CDR2 is SQIVND (reference sequence). The CDR3 here is CASSPRDRGISPLHF. CDR3 bases: TGTGCCAGTAGTCCCCGGGACAGGGGTATTTCACCCCTCCACTTT.

The chain uses TRBV5-1 and TRBJ2-2; 11 bases are a match to TRBD1. The ends lost 4 bases at V and 5 bases at J; junction bases unmatched: 19. CDR3 size: 20 residues. Germline CDR1 reads SGHRS; CDR2 reads YFSETQ. The CDR3 sequence is CASSQTGTGGVRRFTGELFF. The CDR3 nucleotides are TGCGCCAGCAGCCAAACCGGGACAGGGGGAGTCCGGCGTTTTACCGGGGAGCTGTTTTTT.

V gene TRBV28 combines with J gene TRBJ1-5; D ambiguous. Germline lookup yields CDR1 MDHEN and CDR2 SYDVKM. CDR3 length equals 13 residues. The germline V and J ends were trimmed by 6 bases and 0 bases, with 6 bases remaining between them. CDR3 coding DNA: TGTGCCAGCAGGAGAAGTAGCAATCAGCCCCAGCATTTT. Encoded protein: CASRRSSNQPQHF. The variable domain in full, completed from reference TRBV28 and TRBJ1-5, reads DVKVTQSSRYLVKRTGEKVFLECVQDMDHENMFWYRQDPGLGLRLIYFSYDVKMKEKGDIPEGYSVSREKKERFSLILESASTNQTSMYLCASRRSSNQPQHFGDGTRLSIL.

This chain connects TRBV5-1 to TRBJ1-2; maybe TRBD1 (5 bases). Trimming left V 5 bases short and J 7 bases short, with 24 bases between. CDR1 is SGHRS and CDR2 is YFSETQ in the germline V gene. The CDR3 runs 16 residues. The CDR3 loop reads CASRLTFTGGVGGYTF. The CDR3 DNA reads TGCGCCAGCAGGTTAACATTTACCGGGGGTGTAGGTGGCTACACCTTC.

The gene calls are TRBV7-2 and TRBJ1-1; D might be TRBD1 (6 bases). V was trimmed by 5 bases and J by 0 bases, leaving 13 bases between them. Germline V gene data show CDR1 as SGHTA and CDR2 as FQGNSA. There are 15 residues in the CDR3. CDR3 in amino acids: CASSAWDTLNTEAFF. The CDR3 nucleotides read TGTGCCAGCAGCGCCTGGGACACCCTGAACACTGAAGCTTTCTTT.

The V call is TRBV6-5, the J call TRBJ1-1; no clear D gene. The CDR3 loop spans 14 amino acids. Germline assignment: CDR1 MNHEY and CDR2 SVGAGI. V was trimmed by 7 bases and J by 1 base, leaving 13 bases between them. In DNA form, the CDR3 reads TGTGCCAGCACTGTTACGTCGGGGAACACTGAAGCTTTCTTT. This codes for CASTVTSGNTEAFF.

The chain uses TRBV18 and TRBJ2-3; D not resolved. Germline V gene lookup returns CDR1 KGHSH and CDR2 LQKENI. The CDR3 runs 13 residues. V shed 5 bases and J shed 0 bases, with 6 bases lying between them. CDR3 coding DNA: TGTGCCAGCTCAGCAGTTAGCACAGATACGCAGTATTTT. This translates into CASSAVSTDTQYF.

The sample holds one count of this clone. This chain connects TRBV12-3 or TRBV12-4 to TRBJ2-7; the match to TRBD1 covers 7 bases. The CDR3 consists of 13 residues. J was trimmed by 2 bases and V by 5 bases; bases with no gene match: 3. The CDR3 loop is CASSQGQTYEQYF. CDR3 sequence (DNA): TGTGCCAGCAGTCAGGGACAGACCTACGAGCAGTACTTC.

This chain joins TRBV19 and TRBJ1-2, with D perhaps TRBD1 (5 bases). Germline V gene sequence: CDR1 LNHDA, CDR2 SQIVND (reference sequence). With 3 bases removed from V and 7 bases from J, the gap between germline ends came to 18 bases. This CDR3 has 15 amino acids. The CDR3 DNA sequence: TGTGCCAGTAGTATTTATGGGCAGGGCAGCCGTGGCTACACCTTC. This codes for CASSIYGQGSRGYTF.

The rearrangement joins TRBV3-1 (or the pseudogene TRBV3-2) to TRBJ1-2; tentative D call: TRBD1 (6 bases). There are 18 residues in the CDR3. Trimming cost V 1 base and J 4 bases, with 22 bases left between them. CDR1 and CDR2 (germline): LGHDT, YNNKEL (reference sequence). The CDR3 DNA sequence: TGTGCCAGCAGCCAAGGCGGACAGCTTTACGCTTCGCTCTATGGCTACACCTTC. Protein: CASSQGGQLYASLYGYTF.

The chain combines TRBV29-1 with TRBJ2-3; no reliable D call. The germline V gene encodes CDR1 SQVTM and CDR2 ANQGSEA. Deletions cut 1 base from V and 7 bases from J, with 9 bases between. The CDR3 is 12 residues long. This CDR3 is CSVEVSEHTQYF. The CDR3, as DNA: TGCAGCGTTGAAGTGTCAGAACATACGCAGTATTTT.

V usage is TRBV18 and J usage is TRBJ1-1; D remains unclear. CDR3 length: 15 amino acids. V was clipped by 3 bases and J by 3 bases, with 14 bases between them. In germline, CDR1 is KGHSH, CDR2 LQKENI. The CDR3: CASSPGRGEYTEAFF. The CDR3, as DNA: TGTGCCAGCTCACCCGGACGGGGAGAGTACACTGAAGCTTTCTTT.

The chain couples TRBV6-2 or TRBV6-3 to TRBJ2-5; D possibly corresponds to TRBD1 (5 bases). The CDR3 spans 15 residues. Germline loops: CDR1 MNHEY, CDR2 SVGEGT. Trimming cost V 2 bases and J 4 bases, with 14 bases left between them. The CDR3 is CASSYNLGAGETQYF. The CDR3, as DNA: TGTGCCAGCAGTTACAATCTAGGGGCTGGAGAGACCCAGTACTTC.